In its sample, the clone carrying this T cell receptor (beta chain) was seen once. This record belongs to a study of blood T cell repertoires in COVID-19. At the level of the study: Sites across the United States, Italy and Spain contributed samples from acute and convalescent COVID-19. The cDNA or gDNA used as material had been derived from T cells, B-cell-depleted T cells, or PBMCs.

This CDR3 is built from 13 residues. CDR1 MNHEY and CDR2 SVGAGI come from the germline V gene. Trimming removed 10 bases from V and 5 bases from J, with 17 bases in between. Original handling: How many nucleated cells were present was estimated from reference gene primer amplification. TCRdb's table, derived via immunoSEQ multiplex PCR, lists solely in-frame clones and lacks some. The V and J calls and the clone size are those of that table, but D and trimming were determined from the DNA. Found here are 130,000 to 150,000 clones, 84% of them singletons; the top ten hold about 10%. The sequenced sample was peripheral blood. This clonotype was sampled from a man in his sixties with active or convalescent COVID-19. The genes are TRBV6-5 and TRBJ1-1, with D possibly matching TRBD1 (6 bases). The CDR3 DNA follows: TGTGCCACCGGTCGGGGGGGGCAAACTGAAGCTTTCTTT. Its translation is CATGRGGQTEAFF.